This T cell receptor (beta chain) was identified during a study of blood T cells in healthy people across ages. Study information: About one barcoded beta molecule per two T cells was the capture yield of template switching. General observations from the study: Unsorted PBMC material precluded a definitive naive versus antigen-experienced comparison.

The CDR3 has 17 amino acids. Germline V lookup: CDR1 MGHRA, CDR2 YSYEKL. Trimming pared 8 bases from V and 0 bases from J, leaving 22 bases between. Donation came from healthy Caucasian individuals in Russia who were aged 6 to 90. A note on this clonotype: Its antigen is undetermined.

Primers used in a second PCR of about 7 to 12 cycles were a sample-barcoded 5' primer and a J-beta primer mix. TCRdb independently ran MiXCR on the 5' RACE reads; one entry per CDR3 protein. The sample has fewer than 2,000,000 distinct CDR3 sequences; 39% are singletons. The receptor comes from a human donor in good health. The chain uses TRBV4-1 and TRBJ1-1, with D unclear. Sample: blood. DNA of the CDR3: TGCGCCAGCTTCGAAACGTCTTCTCTAGGGTTGAACACTGAAGCTTTCTTT. Its protein product is CASFETSSLGLNTEAFF.